The rows below give T cell receptor beta chains drawn from one sample of a study of T cell changes during pregnancy in multiple sclerosis. Data came from immunoSEQ multiplex PCR; TCRdb stores just in-frame clones and leaves some out. The table includes around 99,000 clones, approximately 92% detected once. The sequences come from peripheral blood, collected in the first trimester of pregnancy. All receptors come from a female donor with multiple sclerosis, enrolled in a pregnancy study. CDR3s include the opening cysteine and the closing phenylalanine or tryptophan. Each record gives: V gene, J gene, D gene, clone size, CDR3 DNA, CDR3 protein. The D gene is left open where the match is weak. Expanded clones are given a class, and other clones once, few, many or no size at all.

TRBV5-1,TRBJ2-1,TRBD2,.,TGCGCCAGCAGCTTGGGACTAGCGGCATCTGAGCAGTTCTTC,CASSLGLAASEQFF
TRBV19,TRBJ2-1,.,.,TGTGCCAGTAGTAGCGGGCCTTACAATGAGCAGTTCTTC,CASSSGPYNEQFF
TRBV7-6,TRBJ2-7,TRBD1,.,TGTGCCAGCAGCTTAGGACAGGGGGCTTTGGACGAGCAGTACTTC,CASSLGQGALDEQYF
TRBV13,TRBJ2-7,TRBD1,.,TGTGCCAGCAGCCACAGACAGGGGAACGCAGACTACGAGCAGTACTTC,CASSHRQGNADYEQYF
TRBV29-1,TRBJ2-1,TRBD1,.,TGCAGCGTAAACCGGGACAGGGCGAATGAGCAGTTCTTC,CSVNRDRANEQFF
TRBV28,TRBJ2-7,TRBD2,.,TGTGCCAGCAGTCCATGGGGACTAGCGGGAGACGAGCAGTACTTC,CASSPWGLAGDEQYF
TRBV29-1,TRBJ1-4,.,.,TGCAGCGTCGCCAAGGCGGGGGCAAATGAAAAACTGTTTTTT,CSVAKAGANEKLFF
TRBV5-6,TRBJ2-4,.,.,TGTGCCAGCAGCTTGCTTGGCAGGGTCGCCAAAAACATTCAGTACTTC,CASSLLGRVAKNIQYF
TRBV30,TRBJ2-1,.,few,TGTGCCTGGAGTGTACGTACTAACAATGAGCAGTTCTTC,CAWSVRTNNEQFF
TRBV4-2,TRBJ1-5,.,.,TGTGCCAGCAGATCTACAGGGTGGAGCAATCAGCCCCAGCATTTT,CASRSTGWSNQPQHF
TRBV5-6,TRBJ1-4,TRBD1,.,TGTGCCAGCAGGCGACAGGGGGCAGCTGAAAAACTGTTTTTT,CASRRQGAAEKLFF
TRBV9,TRBJ2-7,.,.,TGTGCCAGCAGCGTAGGGGGGGGCGGGTACGAGCAGTACTTC,CASSVGGGGYEQYF
TRBV6-5,TRBJ2-3,TRBD2,.,TGTGCCACCCTGTCGGCGGGAGTCGGCACAGATACGCAGTATTTT,CATLSAGVGTDTQYF
TRBV7-8,TRBJ2-7,TRBD1,.,TGTGCCAGCAGCCCCGGGACAGTGCTCTACGAGCAGTACTTC,CASSPGTVLYEQYF
TRBV5-1,TRBJ2-3,.,.,TGCGCCAGCAGTTGGCAGGGGAGCACAGATACGCAGTATTTT,CASSWQGSTDTQYF
TRBV4-3,TRBJ2-7,.,.,TGCGCCAGCAGCCAAGATTGGAGTGGCGAGCAGTACTTC,CASSQDWSGEQYF
TRBV30,TRBJ2-2,.,.,TGTGCCTGGAGTGTACTCCAGGGTACCGGGGAGCTGTTTTTT,CAWSVLQGTGELFF
TRBV18,TRBJ1-2,.,.,TGTGCCAGCTCCAAACTCACACAGGGCTTAGACTATGGCTACACCTTC,CASSKLTQGLDYGYTF
TRBV13,TRBJ2-3,TRBD2,.,TGTGCCAGCAGCCCCGCAAAACTAGCGGGGACCACAGATACGCAGTATTTT,CASSPAKLAGTTDTQYF
TRBV28,TRBJ1-2,.,.,TGTGCCAGCAGTTTATACGCCGGGGTCGCTGGCGGCTACACCTTC,CASSLYAGVAGGYTF
TRBV11-1,TRBJ2-7,TRBD1,.,TGTGCCAGCAGTTCGTCGAGACAGGGGACCTACGAGCAGTACTTC,CASSSSRQGTYEQYF
TRBV28,TRBJ1-4,.,.,TGTGCCAGCAGCACCGGGCCCCGGGGGGAAAAACTGTTTTTT,CASSTGPRGEKLFF
TRBV5-1,TRBJ2-5,TRBD1,.,TGCGCCAGCAGCCTGACAGGGATAGAAGAGACCCAGTACTTC,CASSLTGIEETQYF
TRBV4-3,TRBJ2-1,TRBD2,once,TGCGCCAGCAGCCAGGAAGCGGGAGTGGGGCATGAGCAGTTCTTC,CASSQEAGVGHEQFF
TRBV5-6,TRBJ2-5,TRBD1,.,TGTGCCAGCAGCTTGGTTGGGACAGAAGAGACCCAGTACTTC,CASSLVGTEETQYF
TRBV4-2,TRBJ2-7,TRBD2,.,TGTGCCAGCAGCCAAGATATAGCGGGAGGCGCGAGCTCCTACGAGCAGTACTTC,CASSQDIAGGASSYEQYF
TRBV2,TRBJ2-7,TRBD1,.,TGTGCCAGCATCCGACAGGGGGCCTACGAGCAGTACTTC,CASIRQGAYEQYF
TRBV10-3,TRBJ1-1,.,few,TGTGCCATCAGTGAGGGCAGGCAGAACACTGAAGCTTTCTTT,CAISEGRQNTEAFF
TRBV7-8,TRBJ2-7,.,.,TGTGCCAGCAGCTTAGCTCGGGGGGAGCAGTACTTC,CASSLARGEQYF
TRBV14,TRBJ2-7,TRBD2,once,TGTGCCAGCAGCCAAGATCGAGGACTAGCGGGAGTCCACGCCGAGCAGTACTTC,CASSQDRGLAGVHAEQYF
TRBV19,TRBJ2-5,.,.,TGTGCCAGTAGGGCGGGGGAGACCCAGTACTTC,CASRAGETQYF